This TCR beta chain was identified during a study of control samples from healthy donors and cancer patients. Sequencing was performed with immunoSEQ multiplex PCR; in TCRdb, only in-frame clones are kept and a portion is missing. The data show about 84,000 clones, about nine tenths seen once. In germline, CDR1 is SEHNR, CDR2 FQNEAQ (reference sequence). Between the trimmed V and J ends, which lost 6 bases and 3 bases, there was a span of 15 bases. The CDR3 has 15 residues. The table lists this clone with a count of one. The rearrangement links TRBV7-9 to TRBJ1-5; D is perhaps TRBD1 (6 bases). The clonotype comes from a man aged 25-45 years in good health. The sequenced material came from blood. The CDR3 loop is CASSYAQGNNQPQHF. The CDR3 bases are TGTGCCAGCAGTTACGCACAGGGAAACAATCAGCCCCAGCATTTT.